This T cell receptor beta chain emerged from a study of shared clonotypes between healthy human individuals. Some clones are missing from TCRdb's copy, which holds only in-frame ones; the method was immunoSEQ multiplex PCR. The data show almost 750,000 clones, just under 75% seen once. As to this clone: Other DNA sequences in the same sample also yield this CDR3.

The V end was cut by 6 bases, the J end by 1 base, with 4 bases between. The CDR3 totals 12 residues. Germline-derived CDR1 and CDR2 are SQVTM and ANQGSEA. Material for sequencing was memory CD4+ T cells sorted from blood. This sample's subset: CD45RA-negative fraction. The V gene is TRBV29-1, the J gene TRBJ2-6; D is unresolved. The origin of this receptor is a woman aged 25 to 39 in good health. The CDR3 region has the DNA TGCAGCGTGAGATCTGGGGCCAACGTCCTGACTTTC. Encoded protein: CSVRSGANVLTF.